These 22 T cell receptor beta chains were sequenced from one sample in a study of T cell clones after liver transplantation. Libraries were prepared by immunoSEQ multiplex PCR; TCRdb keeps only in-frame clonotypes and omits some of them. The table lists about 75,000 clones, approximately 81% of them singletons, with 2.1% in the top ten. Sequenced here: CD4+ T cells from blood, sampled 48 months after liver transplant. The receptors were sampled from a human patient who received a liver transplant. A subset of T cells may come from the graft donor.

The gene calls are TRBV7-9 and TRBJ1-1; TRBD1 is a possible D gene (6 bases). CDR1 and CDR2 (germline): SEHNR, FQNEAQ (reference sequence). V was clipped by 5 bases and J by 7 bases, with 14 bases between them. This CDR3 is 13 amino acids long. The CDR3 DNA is TGTGCCAGCAGCGTGACAGGCCCGGTTGAAGCTTTCTTT. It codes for CASSVTGPVEAFF. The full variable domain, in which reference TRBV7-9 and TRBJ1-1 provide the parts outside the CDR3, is DTGVSQNPRHKITKRGQNVTFRCDPISEHNRLYWYRQTLGQGPEFLTYFQNEAQLEKSRLLSDRFSAERPKGSFSTLEIQRTEQGDSAMYLCASSVTGPVEAFFGQGTRLTVV.

The DNA of the CDR3 is TGTGCCAGCAGCTTGGAAGGTCGAGGAGATCAGCCCCAGCATTTT. Protein: CASSLEGRGDQPQHF. The V call is TRBV5-5, the J call TRBJ1-5; D unclear. Trimming took 0 bases from V and 5 from J, leaving 12 bases between them. Germline CDR1 is SGHKS and CDR2 is YYEKEE (reference sequence). The CDR3 length is 15 residues.

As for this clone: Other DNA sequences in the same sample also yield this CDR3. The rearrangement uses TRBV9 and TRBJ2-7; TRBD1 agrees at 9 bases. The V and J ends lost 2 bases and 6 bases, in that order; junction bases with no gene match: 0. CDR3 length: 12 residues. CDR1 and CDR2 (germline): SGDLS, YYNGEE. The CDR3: CASSVDRGEQYF. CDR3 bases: TGTGCCAGCAGCGTGGACAGGGGCGAGCAGTACTTC.

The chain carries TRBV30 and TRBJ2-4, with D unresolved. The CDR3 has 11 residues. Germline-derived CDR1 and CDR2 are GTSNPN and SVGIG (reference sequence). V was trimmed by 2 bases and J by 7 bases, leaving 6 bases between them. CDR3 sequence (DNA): TGTGCCTGGAGTCGCCGGAACATTCAGTACTTC. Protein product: CAWSRRNIQYF.

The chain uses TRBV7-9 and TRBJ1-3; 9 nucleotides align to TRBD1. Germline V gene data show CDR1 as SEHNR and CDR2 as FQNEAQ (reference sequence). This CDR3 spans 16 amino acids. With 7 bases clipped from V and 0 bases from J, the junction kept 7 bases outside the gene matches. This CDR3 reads CASTYPGQGSGNTIYF. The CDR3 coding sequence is TGTGCCAGCACCTATCCGGGACAGGGCTCTGGAAACACCATATATTTT. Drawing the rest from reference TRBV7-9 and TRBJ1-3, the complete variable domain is DTGVSQNPRHKITKRGQNVTFRCDPISEHNRLYWYRQTLGQGPEFLTYFQNEAQLEKSRLLSDRFSAERPKGSFSTLEIQRTEQGDSAMYLCASTYPGQGSGNTIYFGEGSWLTVV.

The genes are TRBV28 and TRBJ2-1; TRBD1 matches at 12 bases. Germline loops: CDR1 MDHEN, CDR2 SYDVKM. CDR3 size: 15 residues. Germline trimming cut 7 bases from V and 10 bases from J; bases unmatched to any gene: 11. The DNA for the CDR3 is TGTGCCAGCACCCAGGGGGGACAGGGGGCAGTGGAGCAGTTCTTC. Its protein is CASTQGGQGAVEQFF. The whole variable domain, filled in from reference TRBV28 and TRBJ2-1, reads DVKVTQSSRYLVKRTGEKVFLECVQDMDHENMFWYRQDPGLGLRLIYFSYDVKMKEKGDIPEGYSVSREKKERFSLILESASTNQTSMYLCASTQGGQGAVEQFFGPGTRLTVL.

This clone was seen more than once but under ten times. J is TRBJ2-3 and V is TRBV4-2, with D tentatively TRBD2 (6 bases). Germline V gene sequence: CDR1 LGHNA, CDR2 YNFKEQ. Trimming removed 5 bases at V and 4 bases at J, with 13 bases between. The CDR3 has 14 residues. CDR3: CASSYGAGSDTQYF. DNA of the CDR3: TGTGCCAGCAGCTACGGGGCGGGGTCAGATACGCAGTATTTT.

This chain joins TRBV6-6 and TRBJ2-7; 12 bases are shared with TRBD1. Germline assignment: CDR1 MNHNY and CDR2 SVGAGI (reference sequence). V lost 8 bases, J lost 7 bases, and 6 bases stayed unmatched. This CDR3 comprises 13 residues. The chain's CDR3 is CASQGTGGGEQYF. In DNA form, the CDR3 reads TGTGCCAGCCAAGGGACAGGGGGCGGGGAGCAGTACTTC.

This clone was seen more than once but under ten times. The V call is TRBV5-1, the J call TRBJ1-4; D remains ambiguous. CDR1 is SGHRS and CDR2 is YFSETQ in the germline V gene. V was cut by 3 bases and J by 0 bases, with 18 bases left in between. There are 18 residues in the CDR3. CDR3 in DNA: TGCGCCAGCAGCTCGGGCATTCTGCGAGTCACAACTAATGAAAAACTGTTTTTT. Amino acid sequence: CASSSGILRVTTNEKLFF.

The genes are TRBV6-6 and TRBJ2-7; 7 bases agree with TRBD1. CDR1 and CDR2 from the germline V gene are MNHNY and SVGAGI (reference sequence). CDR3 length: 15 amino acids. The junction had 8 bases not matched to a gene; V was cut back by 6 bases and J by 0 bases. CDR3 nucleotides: TGTGCCAGCAGCCCTGGACAGGAAAGCTCCTACGAGCAGTACTTC. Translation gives CASSPGQESSYEQYF.

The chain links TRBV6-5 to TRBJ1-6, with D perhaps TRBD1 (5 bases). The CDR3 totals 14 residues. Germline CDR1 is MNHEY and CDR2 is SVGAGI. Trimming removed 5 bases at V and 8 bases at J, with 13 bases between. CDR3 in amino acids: CASSRRDGDSPLHF. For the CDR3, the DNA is TGTGCCAGCAGTCGCCGGGACGGCGATTCACCCCTCCACTTT.

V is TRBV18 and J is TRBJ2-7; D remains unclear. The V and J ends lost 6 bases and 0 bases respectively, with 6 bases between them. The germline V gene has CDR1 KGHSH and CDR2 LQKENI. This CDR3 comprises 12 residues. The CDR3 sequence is CASSPDSYEQYF. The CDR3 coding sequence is TGTGCCAGCTCTCCTGACTCCTACGAGCAGTACTTC.

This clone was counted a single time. CDR3 in amino acids: CASSLGRGIGYGNEQFF. The CDR3 DNA is TGCGCCAGCAGCTTGGGGCGGGGAATTGGTTATGGCAATGAGCAGTTCTTC. V is TRBV5-1 and J is TRBJ2-1; D may be TRBD2 (6 bases). V lost 0 bases, J lost 6 bases, and 19 bases lay in between. The CDR3 is 17 residues long. The V gene's germline CDR1 is SGHRS and CDR2 YFSETQ.

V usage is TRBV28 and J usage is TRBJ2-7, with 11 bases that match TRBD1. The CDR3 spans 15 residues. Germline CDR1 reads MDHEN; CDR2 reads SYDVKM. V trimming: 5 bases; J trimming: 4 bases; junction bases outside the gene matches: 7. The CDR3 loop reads CASSQLGQGGYEQYF. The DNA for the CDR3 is TGTGCCAGCAGTCAACTGGGACAGGGGGGGTACGAGCAGTACTTC. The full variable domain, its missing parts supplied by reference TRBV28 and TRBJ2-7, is DVKVTQSSRYLVKRTGEKVFLECVQDMDHENMFWYRQDPGLGLRLIYFSYDVKMKEKGDIPEGYSVSREKKERFSLILESASTNQTSMYLCASSQLGQGGYEQYFGPGTRLTVT.

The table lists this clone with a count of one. The DNA of the CDR3 is TGTGCCAGCACGAACATTGGCGGAAGATACGAGCAGTACTTC. Protein sequence: CASTNIGGRYEQYF. This chain connects TRBV28 to TRBJ2-7; D not certain. Germline V CDR1 and CDR2: MDHEN, SYDVKM. Trimming pared 7 bases from V and 4 bases from J, leaving 17 bases between. CDR3 size: 14 residues.

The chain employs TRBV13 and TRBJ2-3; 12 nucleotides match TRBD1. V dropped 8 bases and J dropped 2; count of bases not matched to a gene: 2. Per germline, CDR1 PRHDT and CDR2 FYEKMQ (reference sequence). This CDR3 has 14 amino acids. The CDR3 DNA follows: TGTGCCAGCCGGGACAGGGGGCACACAGATACGCAGTATTTT. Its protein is CASRDRGHTDTQYF.

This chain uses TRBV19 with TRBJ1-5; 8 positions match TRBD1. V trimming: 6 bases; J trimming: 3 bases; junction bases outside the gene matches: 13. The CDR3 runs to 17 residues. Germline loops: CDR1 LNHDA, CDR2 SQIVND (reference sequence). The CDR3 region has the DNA TGTGCCAGTAGGGACAGGGCAGGGGGTTCGCCCAATCAGCCCCAGCATTTT. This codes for CASRDRAGGSPNQPQHF.

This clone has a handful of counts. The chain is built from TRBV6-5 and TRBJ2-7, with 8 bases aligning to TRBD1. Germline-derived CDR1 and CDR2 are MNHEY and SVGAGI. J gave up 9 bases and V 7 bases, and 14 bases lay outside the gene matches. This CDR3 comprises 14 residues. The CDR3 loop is CASTPPGAGGGQYF. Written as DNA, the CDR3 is TGTGCCAGCACTCCCCCGGGGGCAGGGGGCGGGCAGTACTTC.

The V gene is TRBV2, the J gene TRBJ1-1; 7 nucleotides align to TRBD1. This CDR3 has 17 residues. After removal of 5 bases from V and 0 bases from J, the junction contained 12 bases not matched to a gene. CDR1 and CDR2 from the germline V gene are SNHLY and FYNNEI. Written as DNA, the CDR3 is TGTGCCAGCAGTCTCCCCTGGGACAGCCCTTTGAACACTGAAGCTTTCTTT. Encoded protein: CASSLPWDSPLNTEAFF.

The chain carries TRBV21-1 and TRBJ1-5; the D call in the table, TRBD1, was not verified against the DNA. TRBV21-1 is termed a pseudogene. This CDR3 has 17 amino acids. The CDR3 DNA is TGTGCCAGCAGCGCGAAACTAATCAGGACAGGGTGTCAGCCCCAGCATTTT. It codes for CASSAKLIRTGCQPQHF.

This CDR3 is CASKQGYGYTF. The DNA of the CDR3 is TGTGCCAGCAAGCAGGGGTATGGCTACACCTTC. J is TRBJ1-2 and V is TRBV6-5; D might be TRBD1 (6 bases). Trimming stripped 7 bases from V and 5 bases from J, with 8 bases between. The germline CDR1 and CDR2 sequences are MNHEY and SVGAGI. This CDR3 is built from 11 residues.

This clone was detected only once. In DNA, the CDR3 is TGTGCCAGCACCCGACGGGGGGGAGGGCAAGAGACCCAGTACTTC. Its translation: CASTRRGGGQETQYF. V and J are TRBV6-1 and TRBJ2-5; TRBD2 agrees at 8 bases. This CDR3 is 15 amino acids long. Germline loops: CDR1 MNHNS, CDR2 SASEGT. V shed 7 bases and J 2 bases; nucleotides not matched to a gene: 9.